The 19 T cell receptor beta chains given below trace back to one sample, sequenced in a study of blood T cell repertoires in COVID-19. The assay was immunoSEQ multiplex PCR, and TCRdb's table has in-frame clones only and misses some. The table includes under 350,000 clones, 80% to 90% detected once. Source material: PBMCs or T cells enriched from blood (not recorded which). The source is a woman in her forties with acute COVID-19.

In this sample, this clone turned up a few times. The chain is built from TRBV23-1 and TRBJ1-2; 7 bases fit TRBD1. TRBV23-1 is an ORF for which the function is uncertain. This CDR3 is 17 amino acids long. V was pared by 4 bases and J by 2 bases, with 13 bases of the junction left unmatched. The CDR3 here is CASSPGIGQESNYGYTF. CDR3 coding DNA: TGCGCCAGCAGTCCGGGGATCGGACAGGAATCCAACTATGGCTACACCTTC.

The sample holds one count of this clone. The chain uses TRBV7-9 and TRBJ1-5; no clear D. Germline V gene sequence: CDR1 SEHNR, CDR2 FQNEAQ (reference sequence). The CDR3 length is 14 residues. The V and J ends lost 1 base and 6 bases respectively, with 10 bases between them. Here the CDR3 DNA reads TGTGCCAGCAGCTTAGACGGGGTACGTCAGCCCCAGCATTTT. It is translated as CASSLDGVRQPQHF.

The chain links TRBV2 to TRBJ1-2; D perhaps matches TRBD1 (6 bases). Germline V gene lookup returns CDR1 SNHLY and CDR2 FYNNEI. Trimming removed 5 bases at V and 5 bases at J, with 12 bases between. The CDR3 contains 13 residues. The CDR3 DNA is TGTGCCAGCAGTATCGACAGGTTTTATGGCTACACCTTC. This translates into CASSIDRFYGYTF.

The chain has TRBV19 and TRBJ2-7; D unclear. In germline, CDR1 is LNHDA, CDR2 SQIVND (reference sequence). Trimming took 3 bases from V and 2 from J, leaving 11 bases between them. CDR3 size: 14 residues. CDR3 region: CASSIAGYTYEQYF. For the CDR3, the DNA is TGTGCCAGTAGTATCGCAGGTTACACCTACGAGCAGTACTTC.

This sequence joins TRBV7-9 and TRBJ2-5, with a tentative D call TRBD2 (6 bases). Trimming removed 4 bases from V and 3 bases from J, with 12 bases in between. CDR3 length: 14 amino acids. The germline CDR1 and CDR2 sequences are SEHNR and FQNEAQ (reference sequence). DNA of the CDR3: TGTGCCAGCAGCTCTCCACGGGGGAAAGAGACCCAGTACTTC. Amino acid sequence: CASSSPRGKETQYF.

The rearrangement joins TRBV24-1 to TRBJ2-5; D might be TRBD2 (5 bases). CDR3 length: 12 amino acids. Germline CDR1 KGHDR, CDR2 SFDVKD. V lost 4 bases, J lost 7 bases, and 9 bases lay in between. The CDR3 loop reads CATSETRGTQYF. Here the CDR3 DNA reads TGTGCCACCAGTGAAACCCGGGGGACCCAGTACTTC.

The chain joins TRBV6-5 to TRBJ1-3; tentatively, D is TRBD1 (6 bases). CDR1 and CDR2 (germline): MNHEY, SVGAGI. The CDR3 covers 15 residues. Trimming removed 2 bases at V and 0 bases at J, with 8 bases between. The CDR3 sequence is CASSYGQNSGNTIYF. In DNA form, the CDR3 reads TGTGCCAGCAGTTACGGACAGAACTCTGGAAACACCATATATTTT.

The chain has TRBV5-6 and TRBJ2-5; the match to TRBD2 covers 8 bases. The germline V gene encodes CDR1 SGHDT and CDR2 YYEEEE. Trimming removed 2 bases from V and 1 base from J; junction bases left unmatched: 13. This CDR3 is built from 18 residues. The CDR3 protein is CASSFWFIRRGAQETQYF. Here the CDR3 DNA reads TGTGCCAGCAGCTTTTGGTTTATACGGCGGGGGGCCCAAGAGACCCAGTACTTC. Complete variable domain (other parts from reference TRBV5-6 and TRBJ2-5): DAGVTQSPTHLIKTRGQQVTLRCSPKSGHDTVSWYQQALGQGPQFIFQYYEEEERQRGNFPDRFSGHQFPNYSSELNVNALLLGDSALYLCASSFWFIRRGAQETQYFGPGTRLLVL.

This clone came up a few times. The rearrangement joins TRBV4-2 to TRBJ2-2; 10 nucleotides line up with TRBD2. Germline CDR1 is LGHNA and CDR2 is YNFKEQ. This CDR3 spans 18 amino acids. Unmatched junction bases numbered 10, after V lost 0 bases and J lost 6 bases. In DNA form, the CDR3 reads TGTGCCAGCAGCCAAGACCGACAGGGACTAGCGTCGGCCGGGGAGCTGTTTTTT. Amino acid sequence: CASSQDRQGLASAGELFF.

This clone was picked up one time. The chain carries TRBV28 and TRBJ2-7; D is possibly TRBD1 (5 bases). The germline gives CDR1 MDHEN, CDR2 SYDVKM. The CDR3 covers 16 residues. V lost 6 bases to trimming and J lost 1 base, with 19 bases between them. The CDR3 here is CASSRPPGWQSYEQYF. For the CDR3, the DNA is TGTGCCAGCAGCCGGCCTCCAGGGTGGCAATCCTACGAGCAGTACTTC.

This clone has a single count. The rearrangement joins TRBV5-6 to TRBJ2-5; D is perhaps TRBD2 (5 bases). This CDR3 has 15 amino acids. From germline, CDR1 is SGHDT and CDR2 YYEEEE. V lost 4 bases to trimming and J lost 2 bases, with 15 bases between them. CDR3 nucleotide sequence: TGTGCCAGCAGCCGGCGAGGGCCCCTACAAGAGACCCAGTACTTC. Its translation is CASSRRGPLQETQYF.

The V and J genes are TRBV6-5 and TRBJ1-1; 8 bases are shared with TRBD1. CDR1 and CDR2 (germline): MNHEY, SVGAGI. J gave up 11 bases and V 2 bases, and 7 bases lay outside the gene matches. CDR3 length equals 13 residues. CDR3 region: CASSYRTGQRAFF. CDR3 DNA: TGTGCCAGCAGTTACCGGACAGGGCAAAGGGCTTTCTTT.

This rearrangement joins TRBV9 to TRBJ2-5, with 7 bases lining up with TRBD2. Germline V gene sequence: CDR1 SGDLS, CDR2 YYNGEE. The V segment lost 2 bases and the J segment 2 bases; nucleotides outside the gene matches: 3. The CDR3 runs 14 residues. CDR3 coding DNA: TGTGCCAGCAGCGTGGGGGGACTACAAGAGACCCAGTACTTC. Protein: CASSVGGLQETQYF.

This rearrangement joins TRBV12-5 to TRBJ1-5; the match to TRBD1 covers 8 bases. This CDR3 contains 17 residues. J gave up 6 bases and V 1 base, and 11 bases lay outside the gene matches. Germline V gives CDR1 LGHNT, CDR2 FRNRAP. The chain's CDR3 is CASGLATGGMGSQPQHF. CDR3 DNA: TGTGCTAGTGGTTTGGCAACAGGGGGTATGGGCAGTCAGCCCCAGCATTTT.

Note on this clone: Relative to the germline gene, one junction end is altered; a read error may explain this. The gene calls are TRBV11-1 and TRBJ2-3, with 9 bases that match TRBD2. The CDR3 consists of 14 residues. Germline CDR1 is SGHAT and CDR2 is FQDESV (reference sequence). CDR3 bases: TGTGCCAGCAGCTCTGGGACTAGCAGAGATACGCAGTATTTT. It yields the protein CASSSGTSRDTQYF.

This clone was recorded only once. The genes are TRBV28 and TRBJ2-5, with D possibly being TRBD2 (6 bases). The V and J ends lost 5 bases and 5 bases respectively, with 15 bases between them. CDR1 is MDHEN and CDR2 is SYDVKM in the germline V gene. This CDR3 spans 14 amino acids. The CDR3 nucleotides are TGTGCCAGCAGTCCTCCGGGAGATATGGAGACCCAGTACTTC. Its protein product is CASSPPGDMETQYF.

This rearrangement joins TRBV6-5 to TRBJ2-3, with 9 bases matching TRBD1. CDR1 is MNHEY and CDR2 is SVGAGI in the germline V gene. With V trimmed by 4 bases and J by 4 bases, 3 bases remained unmatched. CDR3 length: 14 residues. CDR3 sequence: CASSSRDRADTQYF. The CDR3 DNA is TGTGCCAGCAGTTCCCGGGACAGGGCAGATACGCAGTATTTT.

This clone appeared a few times. The J gene is TRBJ1-2, the V gene TRBV19; TRBD1 agrees at 8 bases. The CDR3 is 16 residues long. The germline V gene encodes CDR1 LNHDA and CDR2 SQIVND (reference sequence). The J segment lost 4 bases and the V segment lost 4 bases, leaving 11 bases of the junction unmatched. CDR3 protein: CASSTRTGPISYGYTF. In nucleotides, the CDR3 is TGTGCCAGTAGTACCCGGACAGGGCCTATCTCCTATGGCTACACCTTC.

This chain joins TRBV4-3 and TRBJ1-2; possible D gene TRBD1, 6 bases. The V end was cut by 6 bases, the J end by 3 bases, with 23 bases between. CDR1 and CDR2 (germline): LGHNA, YSLEER. This CDR3 is built from 17 residues. The CDR3 loop reads CASSPTVAGGAYYGYTF. CDR3 sequence (DNA): TGCGCCAGCAGTCCGACTGTAGCGGGGGGCGCTTACTATGGCTACACCTTC.